A selection of T cell receptor beta chains follows, all from one sample in a study of blood T cell repertoires in COVID-19. Profiling relied on immunoSEQ multiplex PCR, and the TCRdb table lists in-frame clones only, not all of them. The data contain fewer than 200,000 clones, 75% to 95% of them singletons. Material for sequencing was peripheral blood. The receptors originated from a man in his fifties with acute or convalescent COVID-19. CDR3s include the opening cysteine and the closing phenylalanine or tryptophan. The order of the fields is V gene, J gene, D gene, clone size, CDR3 protein, CDR3 DNA. D genes are given only for firm matches. Only part of the rows carry a size: once, few, many, or a class if the clone is expanded.

v_gene: TRBV30
j_gene: TRBJ1-6
d_gene: .
abundance: once
CDR3aa: CAWSAGGSGWDSPLHF
CDR3nt: TGTGCCTGGAGCGCTGGGGGGTCGGGGTGGGATTCACCCCTCCACTTT

v_gene: TRBV18
j_gene: TRBJ1-6
d_gene: TRBD1
abundance: few
CDR3aa: CASSPGTVGGSPLHF
CDR3nt: TGTGCCAGCTCACCTGGGACAGTCGGTGGATCACCCCTCCACTTT

v_gene: TRBV7-3
j_gene: TRBJ2-7
d_gene: .
abundance: once
CDR3aa: CASSDGSTPYEQYF
CDR3nt: TGTGCCAGCAGCGATGGGAGTACCCCCTACGAGCAGTACTTC

v_gene: TRBV2
j_gene: TRBJ2-7
d_gene: TRBD2
abundance: .
CDR3aa: CASSVGTNINYEQYF
CDR3nt: TGTGCCAGCAGTGTGGGGACTAATATCAACTACGAGCAGTACTTC

v_gene: TRBV5-1
j_gene: TRBJ1-2
d_gene: .
abundance: .
CDR3aa: CASSLYGQTLYGYTF
CDR3nt: TGCGCCAGCAGCTTGTACGGACAGACTTTGTATGGCTACACCTTC

v_gene: TRBV3-1/TRBV3-2
j_gene: TRBJ2-7
d_gene: TRBD1
abundance: .
CDR3aa: CASSPRAGQGNYEQYF
CDR3nt: TGTGCCAGCAGCCCACGTGCGGGACAGGGCAACTACGAGCAGTACTTC

v_gene: TRBV10-1
j_gene: TRBJ2-3
d_gene: TRBD1
abundance: .
CDR3aa: CASSGQGVAKDTQYF
CDR3nt: TGCGCCAGCAGTGGGCAGGGGGTAGCGAAAGATACGCAGTATTTT

v_gene: TRBV7-6
j_gene: TRBJ2-3
d_gene: TRBD2
abundance: .
CDR3aa: CASSLELAGGFLADTQYF
CDR3nt: TGTGCCAGCAGCTTAGAGCTAGCGGGGGGCTTTTTGGCAGATACGCAGTATTTT

v_gene: TRBV7-8
j_gene: TRBJ1-5
d_gene: .
abundance: .
CDR3aa: CASSPDMTGNNQPQHF
CDR3nt: TGTGCCAGCAGCCCTGACATGACGGGAAACAATCAGCCCCAGCATTTT

v_gene: TRBV13
j_gene: TRBJ1-2
d_gene: .
abundance: .
CDR3aa: CASTTRGNLGPYGYTF
CDR3nt: TGTGCCAGCACCACTAGGGGGAACCTAGGCCCCTATGGCTACACCTTC

v_gene: TRBV28
j_gene: TRBJ2-1
d_gene: .
abundance: .
CDR3aa: CAIETSTLNEQFF
CDR3nt: TGTGCCATAGAGACTTCCACACTTAATGAGCAGTTCTTC

v_gene: TRBV10-3
j_gene: TRBJ1-1
d_gene: .
abundance: .
CDR3aa: CAITSTLNTEAFF
CDR3nt: TGTGCCATCACCTCGACACTGAACACTGAAGCTTTCTTT

v_gene: TRBV6-5
j_gene: TRBJ2-7
d_gene: .
abundance: .
CDR3aa: CASRPKGGLEQYF
CDR3nt: TGTGCCAGCAGGCCAAAGGGGGGGCTGGAGCAGTACTTC

v_gene: TRBV9
j_gene: TRBJ2-3
d_gene: .
abundance: .
CDR3aa: CASSVAGVGAPDTQYF
CDR3nt: TGTGCCAGCAGCGTAGCTGGAGTTGGGGCCCCAGATACGCAGTATTTT

v_gene: TRBV7-9
j_gene: TRBJ1-6
d_gene: .
abundance: .
CDR3aa: CASSSEGASSYNSPLHF
CDR3nt: TGTGCCAGCAGCAGCGAAGGGGCGAGCTCCTATAATTCACCCCTCCACTTT

v_gene: TRBV7-9
j_gene: TRBJ1-2
d_gene: TRBD1
abundance: .
CDR3aa: CASSSETGGVTYGYTF
CDR3nt: TGTGCCAGCAGCTCGGAAACAGGGGGTGTAACCTATGGCTACACCTTC

v_gene: TRBV18
j_gene: TRBJ1-2
d_gene: .
abundance: .
CDR3aa: CASSPVEGDANYGYTF
CDR3nt: TGTGCCAGCTCACCAGTAGAGGGTGATGCTAACTATGGCTACACCTTC

v_gene: TRBV28
j_gene: TRBJ2-3
d_gene: .
abundance: .
CDR3aa: CASRYTDTQYF
CDR3nt: TGTGCCAGCAGATACACAGATACGCAGTATTTT

v_gene: TRBV5-1
j_gene: TRBJ2-7
d_gene: .
abundance: .
CDR3aa: CASSLSGDSYEQYF
CDR3nt: TGCGCCAGCAGCTTGTCCGGTGACTCCTACGAGCAGTACTTC

v_gene: TRBV4-2
j_gene: TRBJ1-1
d_gene: .
abundance: .
CDR3aa: CASSQVLQPNTEAFF
CDR3nt: TGTGCCAGCAGCCAAGTGTTACAGCCAAACACTGAAGCTTTCTTT

v_gene: TRBV4-2
j_gene: TRBJ2-3
d_gene: TRBD2
abundance: .
CDR3aa: CASSHTSGREDTQYF
CDR3nt: TGTGCCAGCAGCCACACTAGCGGTCGAGAGGATACGCAGTATTTT

v_gene: TRBV27
j_gene: TRBJ1-6
d_gene: .
abundance: .
CDR3aa: CASSLLGVANSPLHF
CDR3nt: TGTGCCAGCAGTTTATTAGGGGTGGCGAATTCACCCCTCCACTTT

v_gene: TRBV28
j_gene: TRBJ1-1
d_gene: .
abundance: .
CDR3aa: CASSFAGAMGLTEAFF
CDR3nt: TGTGCCAGCAGTTTTGCGGGGGCGATGGGGTTGACTGAAGCTTTCTTT

v_gene: TRBV10-3
j_gene: TRBJ1-5
d_gene: .
abundance: .
CDR3aa: CAISERSGGNQPQHF
CDR3nt: TGTGCCATCAGTGAGCGGTCAGGGGGCAATCAGCCCCAGCATTTT

v_gene: TRBV6-6
j_gene: TRBJ2-2
d_gene: .
abundance: few
CDR3aa: CASSPGAGGELFF
CDR3nt: TGTGCCAGCAGTCCAGGGGCTGGCGGGGAGCTGTTTTTT

v_gene: TRBV27
j_gene: TRBJ1-5
d_gene: TRBD1
abundance: .
CDR3aa: CASSSGGAVQPQHF
CDR3nt: TGTGCCAGCAGTTCAGGGGGCGCGGTTCAGCCCCAGCATTTT

v_gene: TRBV3-1/TRBV3-2
j_gene: TRBJ1-5
d_gene: .
abundance: .
CDR3aa: CASSLGGDQPQHF
CDR3nt: TGTGCCAGCAGCCTCGGGGGGGATCAGCCCCAGCATTTT

v_gene: TRBV5-1
j_gene: TRBJ2-3
d_gene: .
abundance: few
CDR3aa: CASSSTEGTQYF
CDR3nt: TGCGCCAGCAGCTCCACGGAGGGTACGCAGTATTTT

v_gene: TRBV13
j_gene: TRBJ2-7
d_gene: .
abundance: .
CDR3aa: CASSTLGSYEQYF
CDR3nt: TGTGCCAGCAGCACCCTCGGGTCCTACGAGCAGTACTTC